These 27 T cell receptor beta chains were sequenced from one sample in a study of CD8+ T cells in alopecia areata. As the sequencing template, cDNA was produced by extracting RNA and reverse transcribing it. Clones were read by immunoSEQ multiplex PCR, and TCRdb kept only the in-frame ones, dropping some. The data show approximately 150,000 clones, roughly 66% seen once. The source material was CD8+ T cells sorted from blood, sampled at week 0. These TCRs come from a human donor with alopecia areata.

The rearrangement uses TRBV30 and TRBJ2-3, with TRBD2 matching 8 bases. The CDR3 runs to 14 residues. Unmatched junction bases numbered 3, after V lost 0 bases and J lost 4 bases. Germline-derived CDR1 and CDR2 are GTSNPN and SVGIG (reference sequence). CDR3 DNA sequence: TGTGCCTGGAGTGTACTCGGGAGGGCAGATACGCAGTATTTT. Its translation: CAWSVLGRADTQYF.

This clone was recorded only once. The sample carries other DNA sequences with the same CDR3. The gene calls are TRBV6-5 and TRBJ1-5; D remains ambiguous. Germline lookup yields CDR1 MNHEY and CDR2 SVGAGI. The CDR3 totals 13 residues. Trimming cost V 2 bases and J 4 bases, with 6 bases left between them. CDR3 residues: CASSYKGNQPQHF. CDR3 DNA sequence: TGTGCCAGCAGTTACAAAGGGAATCAGCCCCAGCATTTT.

The rearrangement uses TRBV4-1 and TRBJ2-3; unclear D gene. CDR3 length: 14 amino acids. CDR1 MGHRA and CDR2 YSYEKL come from the germline V gene. V dropped 4 bases and J dropped 2 bases, with 10 bases sitting between them. CDR3 amino acids: CASSPRGFTDTQYF. CDR3 in DNA: TGCGCCAGCAGCCCGAGAGGATTCACAGATACGCAGTATTTT.

This clone came up a few times. The chain recombines TRBV7-2 with TRBJ2-2; 9 bases are a match to TRBD1. The V and J ends lost 4 bases and 3 bases, in that order; junction bases with no gene match: 6. The CDR3 spans 16 residues. Germline CDR1 SGHTA, CDR2 FQGNSA. The CDR3 DNA reads TGTGCCAGCAGCTCATGGACAGGGGAGGACACCGGGGAGCTGTTTTTT. Protein product: CASSSWTGEDTGELFF. The variable domain in full, with the rest retrieved from reference TRBV7-2 and TRBJ2-2, is GAGVSQSPSNKVTEKGKDVELRCDPISGHTALYWYRQSLGQGLEFLIYFQGNSAPDKSGLPSDRFSAERTGGSVSTLTIQRTQQEDSAVYLCASSSWTGEDTGELFFGEGSRLTVL.

The V and J genes are TRBV13 and TRBJ2-7; weak D call: TRBD2 (5 bases). The CDR3 spans 14 residues. V was clipped by 2 bases and J by 2 bases, with 10 bases between them. Per germline, CDR1 PRHDT and CDR2 FYEKMQ (reference sequence). CDR3 DNA: TGTGCCAGCAGCTTACGTGAGGGTACCTACGAGCAGTACTTC. This codes for CASSLREGTYEQYF.

The chain recombines TRBV9 with TRBJ1-2, with D maybe TRBD1 (6 bases). The CDR3 totals 15 residues. Germline CDR1 SGDLS, CDR2 YYNGEE. V was clipped by 0 bases and J by 13 bases, with 22 bases between them. This CDR3 is CASSVDLPGTGYRTF. CDR3 nucleotides: TGTGCCAGCAGCGTAGACCTACCGGGTACAGGGTATCGCACCTTC.

V and J are TRBV19 and TRBJ1-2; 9 bases fit TRBD1. The CDR3 runs to 15 residues. Unmatched junction bases numbered 8, after V lost 5 bases and J lost 4 bases. Germline loops: CDR1 LNHDA, CDR2 SQIVND (reference sequence). The CDR3 nucleotides read TGTGCCAGTAGTCCATGGACAGGGGATGGCTATGGCTACACCTTC. Translated: CASSPWTGDGYGYTF.

The V call is TRBV7-9, the J call TRBJ2-5; possible D gene TRBD1, 5 bases. Germline V gene data show CDR1 as SEHNR and CDR2 as FQNEAQ (reference sequence). V gave up 2 bases and J gave up 5 bases, with 9 bases separating them. The CDR3 totals 13 residues. In DNA, the CDR3 is TGTGCCAGCAGCTTATCAGGGATGGAGACCCAGTACTTC. It translates to CASSLSGMETQYF.

This clone was recorded only once. V gene TRBV7-9 combines with J gene TRBJ2-3; D ambiguous. CDR1 and CDR2 from the germline V gene are SEHNR and FQNEAQ (reference sequence). This CDR3 is 12 amino acids long. V lost 5 bases, J lost 5 bases, and 8 bases lay in between. DNA of the CDR3: TGTGCCAGCAGCCTAACACGAGATACGCAGTATTTT. Encoded protein: CASSLTRDTQYF. The variable domain in full, completed from reference TRBV7-9 and TRBJ2-3, reads DTGVSQNPRHKITKRGQNVTFRCDPISEHNRLYWYRQTLGQGPEFLTYFQNEAQLEKSRLLSDRFSAERPKGSFSTLEIQRTEQGDSAMYLCASSLTRDTQYFGPGTRLTVL.

This chain uses TRBV13 with TRBJ2-5, with D possibly matching TRBD2 (5 bases). From germline, CDR1 is PRHDT and CDR2 FYEKMQ (reference sequence). The CDR3 is 13 amino acids. Between the trimmed V and J ends, which lost 6 bases and 5 bases, there was a span of 13 bases. CDR3: CASSFSSSETQYF. In nucleotides, the CDR3 is TGTGCCAGCAGTTTCTCTAGCTCCGAGACCCAGTACTTC.

This clone was found a few times. This chain joins TRBV29-1 and TRBJ2-7; D is ambiguous. The V gene's germline CDR1 is SQVTM and CDR2 ANQGSEA. The V end was cut by 6 bases, the J end by 3 bases, with 9 bases between. CDR3 length: 11 residues. CDR3 sequence: CSVGTSYEQYF. CDR3 sequence (DNA): TGCAGCGTGGGAACAAGCTACGAGCAGTACTTC.

The chain carries TRBV20-1 and TRBJ1-2, with unresolved D. Trimming took off 3 bases at V and 7 bases at J, with 9 bases between the two ends. In germline, CDR1 is DFQATT, CDR2 SNEGSKA (reference sequence). CDR3 length: 11 residues. The CDR3 bases are TGCAGTGCTAGCGAGGGCGTTGGCTACACCTTC. This sequence encodes CSASEGVGYTF.

This chain links TRBV2 with TRBJ1-1; the D is unclear. V was trimmed by 3 bases and J by 0 bases, leaving 23 bases between them. The length of the CDR3 is 19 residues. In germline, CDR1 is SNHLY, CDR2 FYNNEI. For the CDR3, the DNA is TGTGCCAGCAGTGACGGGATCAGACGTACGTATTCCATGAACACTGAAGCTTTCTTT. This encodes CASSDGIRRTYSMNTEAFF.

This clone has a single count. J is TRBJ2-3 and V is TRBV5-1, with 10 positions matching TRBD2. V shed 0 bases, J shed 6 bases, and the junction held 4 bases outside the gene matches. The CDR3 length is 15 residues. Germline V gives CDR1 SGHRS, CDR2 YFSETQ. Here the CDR3 DNA reads TGCGCCAGCAGCTTGGTACTAGCGGGGTCGGATACGCAGTATTTT. Residues: CASSLVLAGSDTQYF.

There are a few counts of this clone. CDR3 loop: CASSLVPDREKLFF. The CDR3 DNA sequence: TGTGCCAGCAGCTTAGTTCCCGACCGAGAAAAACTGTTTTTT. This rearrangement joins TRBV7-9 to TRBJ1-4, with no clear D. Trimming removed 1 base at V and 8 bases at J, with 11 bases between. Germline loops: CDR1 SEHNR, CDR2 FQNEAQ (reference sequence). The CDR3 is made up of 14 amino acids.

The chain carries TRBV7-8 and TRBJ1-1; D perhaps matches TRBD1 (5 bases). The germline V gene encodes CDR1 SGHVS and CDR2 FQNEAQ. Trimming stripped 3 bases from V and 1 base from J, with 9 bases between. The CDR3 runs 14 residues. CDR3 in amino acids: CASSFRVTNTEAFF. CDR3 coding DNA: TGTGCCAGCAGCTTCAGGGTTACGAACACTGAAGCTTTCTTT.

V and J are TRBV7-9 and TRBJ2-5, with a tentative D call TRBD2 (5 bases). CDR1 SEHNR and CDR2 FQNEAQ come from the germline V gene (reference sequence). This CDR3 is built from 15 residues. V was cut by 5 bases and J by 4 bases, with 17 bases left in between. The CDR3 spells CASSLTDGGRETQYF. The CDR3 nucleotides are TGTGCCAGCAGCCTCACGGACGGTGGGAGAGAGACCCAGTACTTC.

This chain joins TRBV19 and TRBJ2-7; TRBD2 matches 7 bases. The junction had 5 bases not matched to a gene; V was cut back by 5 bases and J by 4 bases. Germline V gives CDR1 LNHDA, CDR2 SQIVND (reference sequence). This CDR3 is built from 13 residues. CDR3 sequence (DNA): TGTGCCAGTAGTGGGACGGGGGGATACGAGCAGTACTTC. This sequence encodes CASSGTGGYEQYF.

This clone was counted a few times. The chain employs TRBV9 and TRBJ2-1; 12 positions agree with TRBD2. CDR1 SGDLS and CDR2 YYNGEE come from the germline V gene. The CDR3 sequence is 17 residues long. With 0 bases clipped from V and 6 bases from J, the junction kept 7 bases outside the gene matches. CDR3 amino acids: CASSVVASGGAVNEQFF. CDR3 DNA: TGTGCCAGCAGCGTAGTGGCTAGCGGGGGGGCGGTCAATGAGCAGTTCTTC.

The chain joins TRBV12-5 to TRBJ1-2; D is ambiguous. Per germline, CDR1 LGHNT and CDR2 FRNRAP. The length of the CDR3 is 16 residues. Trimming stripped 1 base from V and 0 bases from J, with 12 bases between. The CDR3 DNA is TGTGCTAGTGGTTTGGAAAATATCGGTCCTAACTATGGCTACACCTTC. The encoded protein is CASGLENIGPNYGYTF.

V gene TRBV29-1 combines with J gene TRBJ1-2; possibly TRBD1 for D (5 bases). Per germline, CDR1 SQVTM and CDR2 ANQGSEA. The V end lost 4 bases, the J end lost 0 bases, and 15 bases lay between the germline ends. This CDR3 contains 15 residues. This chain's CDR3 is CSVGGESGANYGYTF. The DNA of the CDR3 is TGCAGCGTTGGGGGGGAATCTGGAGCTAACTATGGCTACACCTTC.

This clone was counted once. The rearrangement links TRBV6-5 to TRBJ1-1; TRBD1 might be the D (5 bases). The CDR3 sequence is 12 residues long. The V and J ends lost 0 bases and 10 bases respectively, with 9 bases between them. CDR1 and CDR2 (germline): MNHEY, SVGAGI. The CDR3 DNA reads as TGTGCCAGCAGTTACTCGACGGGGGTAGCTTTCTTT. As protein: CASSYSTGVAFF.

This clone was counted only a few times. The chain recombines TRBV19 with TRBJ1-5; D is uncertain. The V end lost 0 bases, the J end lost 1 base, and 16 bases lay between the germline ends. The CDR3 is 18 residues long. CDR1 is LNHDA and CDR2 is SQIVND in the germline V gene (reference sequence). The CDR3 DNA reads TGTGCCAGTAGTATAGATGGGGAGGTCTATAGGAGCAATCAGCCCCAGCATTTT. It codes for CASSIDGEVYRSNQPQHF.

This clone was picked up one time. The CDR3 region is CASSRTGGDRDTQYF. The CDR3 DNA is TGCGCCAGCAGCCGGACAGGGGGCGATCGGGATACGCAGTATTTT. This sequence joins TRBV5-1 and TRBJ2-3, with 11 bases identical to TRBD1. Germline CDR1 reads SGHRS; CDR2 reads YFSETQ. The CDR3 extends over 15 amino acids. The trim removed 4 bases at V and 6 bases at J, leaving 7 bases unmatched. The whole variable domain, remainder taken from reference TRBV5-1 and TRBJ2-3, is KAGVTQTPRYLIKTRGQQVTLSCSPISGHRSVSWYQQTPGQGLQFLFEYFSETQRNKGNFPGRFSGRQFSNSRSEMNVSTLELGDSALYLCASSRTGGDRDTQYFGPGTRLTVL.

The chain is built from TRBV15 and TRBJ2-5, with TRBD1 as a possible D gene (6 bases). Germline CDR1 and CDR2: LNHNV and YYDKDF (reference sequence). Trimming took 0 bases from V and 2 from J, leaving 10 bases between them. CDR3 length: 15 residues. CDR3 in amino acids: CATSREGASQETQYF. The CDR3 bases are TGTGCCACCAGCAGAGAGGGGGCCAGTCAAGAGACCCAGTACTTC.

Remarks on this clone: The sample carries other DNA sequences with the same CDR3. The V call is TRBV29-1, the J call TRBJ2-5, with D tentatively TRBD2 (5 bases). The CDR3 totals 13 residues. Germline CDR1 SQVTM, CDR2 ANQGSEA. V was shortened by 0 bases and J by 2 bases, with 7 bases between the two germline ends. The CDR3 spells CSVEDREQETQYF. The CDR3 nucleotides are TGCAGCGTTGAAGATCGGGAACAAGAGACCCAGTACTTC.

V usage is TRBV9 and J usage is TRBJ2-5; 7 nucleotides align to TRBD2. J lost 2 bases, V lost 2 bases, and 6 bases had no gene match. The germline V gene has CDR1 SGDLS and CDR2 YYNGEE. This CDR3 is built from 15 residues. The chain's CDR3 is CASSVAGAEQETQYF. In DNA form, the CDR3 reads TGTGCCAGCAGCGTTGCGGGAGCAGAGCAAGAGACCCAGTACTTC.